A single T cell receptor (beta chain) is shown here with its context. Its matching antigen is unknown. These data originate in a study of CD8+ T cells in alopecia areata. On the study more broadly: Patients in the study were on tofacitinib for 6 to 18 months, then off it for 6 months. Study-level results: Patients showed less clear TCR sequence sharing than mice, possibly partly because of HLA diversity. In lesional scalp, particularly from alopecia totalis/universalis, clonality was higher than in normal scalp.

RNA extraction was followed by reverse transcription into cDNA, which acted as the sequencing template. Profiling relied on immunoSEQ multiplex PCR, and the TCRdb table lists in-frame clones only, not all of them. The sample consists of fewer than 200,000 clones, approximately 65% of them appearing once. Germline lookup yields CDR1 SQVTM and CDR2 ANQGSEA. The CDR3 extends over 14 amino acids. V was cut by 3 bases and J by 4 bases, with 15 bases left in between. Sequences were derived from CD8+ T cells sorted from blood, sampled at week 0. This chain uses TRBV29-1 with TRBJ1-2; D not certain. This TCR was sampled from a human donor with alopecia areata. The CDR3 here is CSVDMGDRVYGYTF. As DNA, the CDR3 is TGCAGCGTTGATATGGGTGATCGGGTCTATGGCTACACCTTC.